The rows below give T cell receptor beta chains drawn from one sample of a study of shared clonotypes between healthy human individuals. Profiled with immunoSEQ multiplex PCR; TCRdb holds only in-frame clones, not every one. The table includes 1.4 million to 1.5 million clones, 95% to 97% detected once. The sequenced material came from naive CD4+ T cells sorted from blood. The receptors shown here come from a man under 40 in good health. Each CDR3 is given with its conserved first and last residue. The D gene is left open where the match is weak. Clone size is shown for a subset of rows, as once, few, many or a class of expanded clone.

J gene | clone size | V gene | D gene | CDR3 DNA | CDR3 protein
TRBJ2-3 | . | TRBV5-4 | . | TGTGCCAGCAGCATAACAGGGTACACAGATACGCAGTATTTT | CASSITGYTDTQYF
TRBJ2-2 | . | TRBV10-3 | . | TGTGCCATCAGTGGAGAAGGGAGGACTCAGAACACCGGGGAGCTGTTTTTT | CAISGEGRTQNTGELFF
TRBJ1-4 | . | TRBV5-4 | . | TGTGCCAGCAGATCCAGGGAGGATGAAAAACTGTTTTTT | CASRSREDEKLFF
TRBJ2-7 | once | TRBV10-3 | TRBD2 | TGTGCCATCAGTGAGTCGACACCTGGGGGGGAGTACTTC | CAISESTPGGEYF
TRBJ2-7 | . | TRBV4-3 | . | TGCGCCAGCAGCCAAGAGGATAGGGGCTACGAGCAGTACTTC | CASSQEDRGYEQYF
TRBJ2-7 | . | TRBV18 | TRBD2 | TGTGCCAGCTCACCACCGGGACTAACCTACGAGCAGTACTTC | CASSPPGLTYEQYF
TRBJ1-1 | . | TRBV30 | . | TGTGCCTGGACCCGTGCCAGGGGAGAAGCTTTCTTT | CAWTRARGEAFF
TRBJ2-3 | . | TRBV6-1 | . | TGTGCCAGCAGTGGGGGTTCTCCCCACTACACAGATACGCAGTATTTT | CASSGGSPHYTDTQYF
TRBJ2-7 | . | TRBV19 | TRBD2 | TGTGCCAGTAGTATAGAAGGGGACTACTACGAGCAGTACTTC | CASSIEGDYYEQYF
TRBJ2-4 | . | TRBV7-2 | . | TGTGCCAGCAGCGGAGACGTTCAGTACTTC | CASSGDVQYF
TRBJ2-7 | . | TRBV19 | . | TGTGCCAGTAGTTCGAGCGGGACATTGTACGAGCAGTACTTC | CASSSSGTLYEQYF
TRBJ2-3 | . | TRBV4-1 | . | TGCGCCAGCAGCCAAGGACCGGCAGACACAGATACGCAGTATTTT | CASSQGPADTDTQYF
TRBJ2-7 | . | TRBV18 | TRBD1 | TGTGCCAGCTCACCCCGAACAGGGGCCGAGAGCTCCTACGAGCAGTACTTC | CASSPRTGAESSYEQYF
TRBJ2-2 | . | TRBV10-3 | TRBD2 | TGTGCCATGGCCGGGACTAGCGTCCCTTACACCGGGGAGCTGTTTTTT | CAMAGTSVPYTGELFF
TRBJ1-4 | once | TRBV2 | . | TGTGCCTGCCAGGGACTCAATGAAAAACTGTTTTTT | CACQGLNEKLFF
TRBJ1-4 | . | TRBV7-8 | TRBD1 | TGTGCCAGCAGCCCAACAGGGGGATACGGTGAAAAACTGTTTTTT | CASSPTGGYGEKLFF
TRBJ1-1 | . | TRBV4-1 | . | TGCGCCAGCAGCCAAGAGATAGTGGCGAACACTGAAGCTTTCTTT | CASSQEIVANTEAFF
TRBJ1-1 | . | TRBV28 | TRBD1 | TGTGCCAGCAGCCCATGGGACAGGGGATACACTGAAGCTTTCTTT | CASSPWDRGYTEAFF
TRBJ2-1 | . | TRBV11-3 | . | TGTGCCAGCGGTAAGGGAGGTGAGCAGTTCTTC | CASGKGGEQFF
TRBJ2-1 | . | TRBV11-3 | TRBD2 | TGTGCCAGCAGCCTAAGACTAGCGGGAGACAATGAGCAGTTCTTC | CASSLRLAGDNEQFF
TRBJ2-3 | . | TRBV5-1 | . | TGCGCCAGCAGCTTGGTTGACGCTCAGGTAACGGATACGCAGTATTTT | CASSLVDAQVTDTQYF
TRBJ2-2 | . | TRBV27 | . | TGTGCCAGCAGTTTACGGCGGGCGGGGACCGGGGAGCTGTTTTTT | CASSLRRAGTGELFF
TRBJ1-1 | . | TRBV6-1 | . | TGTGCCAGCAGTCTTAACGGGGTGAACACTGAAGCTTTCTTT | CASSLNGVNTEAFF
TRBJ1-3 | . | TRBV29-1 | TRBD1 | TGCAGCGTCGGGACAGGGGCCCTCTCTGGAAACACCATATATTTT | CSVGTGALSGNTIYF
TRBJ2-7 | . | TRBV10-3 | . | TGTGCCATCAGTGAGTCAAGGGGAGCCTACGAGCAGTACTTC | CAISESRGAYEQYF
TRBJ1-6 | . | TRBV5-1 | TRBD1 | TGCGCCAGCAGCTGGGACAGAAATTCACCCCTCCACTTT | CASSWDRNSPLHF
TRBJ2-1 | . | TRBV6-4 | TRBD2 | TGTGCCAGCAGTCTGAGACTAGCGGGAGTCCATGAGCAGTTCTTC | CASSLRLAGVHEQFF
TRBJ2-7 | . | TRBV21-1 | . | TGTGCCAGCAGCAAACTAGGACTACTCCTCCCCTACGAGCAGTACTTC | CASSKLGLLLPYEQYF
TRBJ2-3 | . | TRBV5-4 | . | TGTGCCAGCAGCTTGGTTCGGGGGCAGTCAGATACGCAGTATTTT | CASSLVRGQSDTQYF
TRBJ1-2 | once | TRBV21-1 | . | TGTGCCAGCGGTAAGTCGACCGCCAAGGAGAGCTATGGCTACACCTTC | CASGKSTAKESYGYTF
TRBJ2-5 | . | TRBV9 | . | TGTGCCAGCAGCGTAGCTACAGGGTGGGAGACCCAGTACTTC | CASSVATGWETQYF
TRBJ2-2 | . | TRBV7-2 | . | TGTGCCAGCAGCCACCCTCCCTGGGGACTCCCAAACACCGGGGAGCTGTTTTTT | CASSHPPWGLPNTGELFF
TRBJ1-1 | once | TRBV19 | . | TGTGCCAGTAGTGGTTTGAACACTGAAGCTTTCTTT | CASSGLNTEAFF
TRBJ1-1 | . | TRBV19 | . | TGTGCCAGTAGTTTCGTGCGGAGGGGGGGGACTGAAGCTTTCTTT | CASSFVRRGGTEAFF
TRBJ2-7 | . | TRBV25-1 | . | TGTGCCAGCAGTGTGATCCACGAGCAGTACTTC | CASSVIHEQYF
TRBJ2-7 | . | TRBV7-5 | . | TGTGTCAGAAGCCTAGCGGACCGGGACAGGGTCCACGAGCAGTACTTC | CVRSLADRDRVHEQYF
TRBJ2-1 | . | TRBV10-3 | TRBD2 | TGTGCCATCGGGACTAGCGGGAGGACCAATGAGCAGTTCTTC | CAIGTSGRTNEQFF
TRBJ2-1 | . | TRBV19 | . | TGTGCCAGTAGTATTGGAGGGTTGTCCTACAATGAGCAGTTCTTC | CASSIGGLSYNEQFF
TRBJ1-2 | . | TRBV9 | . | TGTGCCAGCAGCGGTACCTCCGGGACGGCGAACTATGGCTACACCTTC | CASSGTSGTANYGYTF
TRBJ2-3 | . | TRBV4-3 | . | TGCGCCAGCAGACCCGAGGTAGCCGAATCATTAGATACGCAGTATTTT | CASRPEVAESLDTQYF
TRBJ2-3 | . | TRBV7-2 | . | TGTGCCAGCAGCTTAGGCGGGGCAGGGGTAATGGATACGCAGTATTTT | CASSLGGAGVMDTQYF
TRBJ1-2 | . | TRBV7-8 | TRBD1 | TGTGCCAGCAGCCATTTAAGGGACAGGGGCGGTCGCGGCTACACCTTC | CASSHLRDRGGRGYTF
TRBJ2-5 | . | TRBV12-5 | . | TGTGCTAGTGGCTCCGGGGTAGCTTGGGGTGAGACCCAGTACTTC | CASGSGVAWGETQYF
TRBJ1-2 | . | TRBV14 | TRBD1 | TGTGCCAGCAGCCATCCGGACAGGATGGTTGTTAACGATGGCTACACCTTC | CASSHPDRMVVNDGYTF
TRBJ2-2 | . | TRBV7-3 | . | TGTGCCAGCAGTGATACAGGACCCGGGGAGCTGTTTTTT | CASSDTGPGELFF
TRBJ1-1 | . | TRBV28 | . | TGTGCCAGCTGCAAGGGGGAGACAGACACTGAAGCTTTCTTT | CASCKGETDTEAFF
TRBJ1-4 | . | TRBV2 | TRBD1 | TGTGCCAGCAGAGACAGGGATGAAAAACTGTTTTTT | CASRDRDEKLFF
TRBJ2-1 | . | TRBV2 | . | TGTGCCAGCAGCGCCGGGAGAGCCTCCTACAATGAGCAGTTCTTC | CASSAGRASYNEQFF
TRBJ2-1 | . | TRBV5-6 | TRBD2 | TGTGCCAGCAGAGACGTAGCGGGAGCTTACAATGAGCAGTTCTTC | CASRDVAGAYNEQFF
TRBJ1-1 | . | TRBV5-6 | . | TGTGCCAGCAGCCCCCTGTTCATGAACACTGAAGCTTTCTTT | CASSPLFMNTEAFF
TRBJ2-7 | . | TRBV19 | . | TGTGCCAGTAGTACTCCGGGACAATCGTACGAGCAGTACTTC | CASSTPGQSYEQYF
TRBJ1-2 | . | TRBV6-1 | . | TGTGCCAGCAGTGAAGTGCAGGTAGATGGCTACACCTTC | CASSEVQVDGYTF
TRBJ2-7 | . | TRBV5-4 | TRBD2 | TGTGCCAGCAGCTTGTTCGGCGGGAGCTCCTACGAGCAGTACTTC | CASSLFGGSSYEQYF
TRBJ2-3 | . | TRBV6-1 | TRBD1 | TGTGCCAGCAGTCCCGGACAGGGATACACAGATACGCAGTATTTT | CASSPGQGYTDTQYF